These T cell receptor beta chains were read from a single sample in a study of technical replicates of blood from a handful of donors. Only in-frame clones appear in the TCRdb table, and some are missing; sequencing was by immunoSEQ multiplex PCR. This sample has tens of thousands of clones, with 93% found just once. The sample consisted of PBMCs. The receptor set was obtained from a human donor in good health. Some clones in this sample may be carry-over from other donors' samples. CDR3s include the opening cysteine and the closing phenylalanine or tryptophan. A D gene is named only where the DNA matches it firmly. Expanded clones get a size class; other rows say once, few or many, or leave the size out.

CDR3nt,CDR3aa,j_gene,abundance,v_gene,d_gene
TGTGCCAGCAGCGCGATGGGGGCCTTCTACGAGCAGTACTTC,CASSAMGAFYEQYF,TRBJ2-7,.,TRBV7-2,.
TGTGCCAGCACCAGACCCAGCGCCTACAATGAGCAGTTCTTC,CASTRPSAYNEQFF,TRBJ2-1,.,TRBV5-4,.
TGTGCCAGCAGCCCTCCGGGGGGCCTCGACGGGGAGCTGTTTTTT,CASSPPGGLDGELFF,TRBJ2-2,.,TRBV7-2,.
TGTGCCAGCAGTTTTGCAGGGGCCCTCTGGGAGCAGTACTTC,CASSFAGALWEQYF,TRBJ2-7,.,TRBV27,.
TGTGCCAGCAGCCATGAAGACAGCAGCCCGCCCCAGCATTTT,CASSHEDSSPPQHF,TRBJ1-5,few,TRBV7-9,.
TGTGCCAGCAGTGAAAGTCCGGGGTTCGGGGAGACCCAGTACTTC,CASSESPGFGETQYF,TRBJ2-5,.,TRBV2,.
TGTGCCAGCAGTGAAGCGCGGTACGAGCAGTACTTC,CASSEARYEQYF,TRBJ2-7,.,TRBV6-1,.
TGTGCTAGTGCCTCGACAGGGTGGGCTTCACCCCTCCACTTT,CASASTGWASPLHF,TRBJ1-6,once,TRBV12-5,TRBD1
TGTGCCAGCAGACCAGGGGTCAAGGGAAACACCATATATTTT,CASRPGVKGNTIYF,TRBJ1-3,.,TRBV7-2,.
TGTGCCAGCAGCTTAACGGGAACCCAGCCCCAGCATTTT,CASSLTGTQPQHF,TRBJ1-5,.,TRBV7-9,.
TGTGCCAGCAGTGCGACAGGGGATGAAAAACTGTTTTTT,CASSATGDEKLFF,TRBJ1-4,.,TRBV7-9,TRBD1
TGCGCCAGCAGCCAAGGGAGGGCTAGCGGGTATGGAGATACGCAGTATTTT,CASSQGRASGYGDTQYF,TRBJ2-3,.,TRBV4-3,TRBD2
TGTGCCAGCAGCTTAGGGGGCCAGCGGGGGGATACGCAGTATTTT,CASSLGGQRGDTQYF,TRBJ2-3,.,TRBV7-2,TRBD2
TGCGCCAGCAGCCGGACTAGCGGGGGTGGAGATACGCAGTATTTT,CASSRTSGGGDTQYF,TRBJ2-3,.,TRBV4-1,TRBD2
TGTGCCAGCAGCCAAGACAGGGGTTATCGAGAGACCCAGTACTTC,CASSQDRGYRETQYF,TRBJ2-5,.,TRBV14,.
TGTGCCAGCACTGGCCCTCCCTCCAGCACAGATACGCAGTATTTT,CASTGPPSSTDTQYF,TRBJ2-3,.,TRBV2,.
TGTGCCAGCAGCTTATACGGCTACGAGCAGTACTTC,CASSLYGYEQYF,TRBJ2-7,.,TRBV11-2,.
TGTGCCAGCAGCCCATTCCGGGAAGAGACCCAGTACTTC,CASSPFREETQYF,TRBJ2-5,.,TRBV9,.
TGCGCCAGGGCTCGCGGGGATAGTGGCTACACCTTC,CARARGDSGYTF,TRBJ1-2,.,TRBV10-1,.
TGCAGCGTTTTGACAGGGACGTTTACGCAGTATTTT,CSVLTGTFTQYF,TRBJ2-3,.,TRBV29-1,TRBD1
TGTGCCAGCAGCTTAGGGTACAGGGGTACGAACACTGAAGCTTTCTTT,CASSLGYRGTNTEAFF,TRBJ1-1,.,TRBV7-8,TRBD1
TGTGCCAGCAGTGACTCGGCACTAGCCCACGAGCAGTACTTC,CASSDSALAHEQYF,TRBJ2-7,.,TRBV6-4,.